This T cell receptor (beta chain) was retrieved from a study of cytomegalovirus exposure and HLA in healthy donors (dated by TCRdb to about 2017). Notes on the research overall: According to a later analysis, one platform produced both the roughly 130 validation repertoires and the 666 repertoires of the first cohort. To predict cytomegalovirus infection status, the study brought together high-throughput TCR immunosequencing, statistical association of individual TCRs with disease status, and machine learning. The study was designed to test whether signatures of past pathogen exposure could be identified by cataloging public T cell receptors. A separate validation cohort of approximately 130 different subjects was used in addition to the 666-subject first cohort.

Donors formed part of the validation cohort, which comprised about 120 subjects and was distinct from the first cohort of several hundred subjects. Library generation was performed with the immunoSEQ multiplex PCR assay. In the paper's pipeline: A statistical classification framework was developed to diagnose cytomegalovirus status using the catalog of TCR beta chain sequences. Imported from immuneACCESS, the table was reduced by TCRdb to in-frame sequences with V and J called. These copies leave out some clones; in studies compared against another copy, an unresolved V gene accounts for under half, and the cause of the remainder is not known. V, J and clone size are taken as reported in that table, and D and trimming were inferred from the DNA itself. Present in this sample are over 50,000 clones, about 91% of which were seen just once. Jointly, the top ten make up about 5.7% of the sample. Overall results and qualifications from the work: The classifier was reported to diagnose cytomegalovirus status with high specificity and sensitivity in both the original and validation cohorts. Subsequent analysis determined that TCRs grouped into clusters in the first cohort also showed a tendency toward co-occurrence across the roughly 110 validation repertoires, and 94% of cluster scores exceeded 0. In vitro tests confirmed that a few of the cytomegalovirus-associated TCR beta chains recognize cytomegalovirus antigens. The authors suggested that the approach could potentially be generalized to other disease states and immunological phenotypes. The study listed approximately 150 TCR beta chains as associated with cytomegalovirus. A later analysis lacked HLA typing for the validation cohort, so it scored co-occurrence in that cohort across all 120 or so repertoires. Across donors, most TCR sequences were observed very rarely, whereas some public TCRs were present in many individuals.

Notes on this clone: The antigen this receptor binds is unknown. Within one base of it there is no much larger clone, and no base qualities were kept.

V is cut back by 1 base and J by 4 bases, with 14 bases in the junction unmatched. The germline V gene gives CDR1 as SGHRS and CDR2 as YFSETQ. The CDR3 sequence holds 18 residues, the cysteine and phenylalanine included. Only the CDR3 portion is preserved as DNA: 54 bases, with reading frame beginning at the first base. This TCR was sampled from a man aged 18 to 35 in good health and CMV-seropositive. Input material: PBMCs. Recombination connected TRBV5-1 to TRBJ2-1; the central 7 bases match TRBD2. The bases are TGCGCCAGCAGCTTGCAGAGGCGAGGTGGGCGGGAGTACAATGAGCAGTTCTTC. It translates as CASSLQRRGGREYNEQFF.